Following are 3 T cell receptor beta chains from one sample sequenced in a study of cytomegalovirus exposure and HLA in healthy donors. The PCR ran on 60 Vbeta and 13 Jbeta primers. The data were produced by immunoSEQ multiplex PCR, yet TCRdb's version contains in-frame clones alone and is incomplete. The table lists 150,000 to 200,000 clones, under 90% of them singletons. The source material was PBMCs. The source is a man under 40 in good health and CMV-seropositive.

The chain combines TRBV19 with TRBJ2-7; D perhaps matches TRBD2 (6 bases). V lost 4 bases, J lost 2 bases, and 18 bases lay in between. There are 16 residues in the CDR3. CDR1 and CDR2 from the germline V gene are LNHDA and SQIVND (reference sequence). CDR3 nucleotide sequence: TGTGCCAGTAGTACCCGAAGCGGGCGTACGACCTACGAGCAGTACTTC. Translation: CASSTRSGRTTYEQYF. The full variable domain, with the rest looked up from reference TRBV19 and TRBJ2-7, is DGGITQSPKYLFRKEGQNVTLSCEQNLNHDAMYWYRQDPGQGLRLIYYSQIVNDFQKGDIAEGYSVSREKKESFPLTVTSAQKNPTAFYLCASSTRSGRTTYEQYFGPGTRLTVT.

This clone has more than one count but fewer than ten. V is TRBV5-6 and J is TRBJ1-1; the match to TRBD1 covers 10 bases. The CDR3 has 16 amino acids. J gave up 0 bases and V 0 bases, and 2 bases lay outside the gene matches. From germline, CDR1 is SGHDT and CDR2 YYEEEE. The CDR3 loop reads CASSLEGQGLNTEAFF. CDR3 in DNA: TGTGCCAGCAGCTTGGAGGGACAGGGGTTGAACACTGAAGCTTTCTTT.

The CDR3 is CASVGGSGTDTQYF. DNA for the CDR3: TGTGCCAGCGTAGGCGGTAGCGGGACAGATACGCAGTATTTT. The chain carries TRBV7-2 and TRBJ2-3; the match to TRBD2 covers 7 bases. In germline, CDR1 is SGHTA, CDR2 FQGNSA. With 8 bases clipped from V and 3 bases from J, the junction kept 8 bases outside the gene matches. The CDR3 covers 14 residues.